This T cell receptor (beta chain) is drawn from a study of T cell responses to AZD1222 COVID-19 vaccine (dated by TCRdb to about 2021). Background for the entire study: AZD1222 recipients given second doses at about 4 weeks or at about 12 weeks were pooled, since spike-specific TCR depth and breadth were not found to differ between the two schedules. A total of more than 230 trial participants underwent TCR sequencing, of whom approximately 210 received two doses of AZD1222 and about 26 received two doses of the MenACWY control vaccine. Trial participants were enrolled by age into subgroups of 18-55, 56-69 and 70-plus years, and about 150, 27 and 61 TCR-sequenced participants, respectively, were included in these subgroups. The paper as a whole reports these results and caveats: Spike-specific TCR breadth and depth rose significantly after two AZD1222 doses compared with day 0 and with MenACWY recipients. Reportedly, almost half of the unique spike-specific TCRs recognized epitopes lying outside the regions that are mutated in the B.1.351 and B.1.1.7 variants. In the small 56-69-year group, the increase in depth fell short of significance, most likely because of low power. Participants were mostly white British, with more females than males. The authors suggested clonal diversity may have been underestimated. Conclusions about previously exposed vaccinees are limited because only six or seven AZD1222 recipients were SARS-CoV-2 seropositive at baseline. The vaccine-associated CD4 TCRs covered the entire spike protein, and the dominant responses fell in regions 160-218 and 743-854. Because no samples from the day 14 peak response were available, repertoires could be characterized only after the peak T cell response.

About this clone: No cognate antigen has been identified for it. One end of the junction varies from germline; a read error may be responsible.

Taken with the paper, the label for time point translates to: baseline before first vaccination. The vaccinee samples were drawn from two UK trials, COV001 and COV002, one of which was a single-blind randomized controlled phase 2/3 trial testing AZD1222 (ChAdOx1 nCoV-19) in healthy adults. For TCRbeta chain sequencing, PBMC samples were collected from trial participants at day 0 and at day 28 after the second dose. The CDR3 regions of human TCRbeta chains were analyzed by immunosequencing. The authors' analysis ran thus. TCRs in the repertoires were compared against a reference library of SARS-CoV-2-specific TCRs that had been generated with the MIRA antigen-specificity platform. Breadth was defined as the fraction of unique TCRs that were SARS-CoV-2-associated, and depth was defined as the fraction of total T cells that were SARS-CoV-2-associated. Using the MIRA data, every spike-specific TCR was mapped to the spike region that the TCR reacted to and assigned to either a CD4 or a CD8 class. Log10-transformed breadth and depth values were compared by one-way ANOVA with Sidak's multiple comparisons tests. TCRdb carries this immuneACCESS record with in-frame sequences only. Its versions omit some clonotypes, under half of them owing to an unresolved V gene in the studies checked, with the rest unexplained. That table is the source of V, J and clone size, and D and trimming were worked out from the DNA. The sample contains 100,000 or so clones, 85% to 90% of them found a single time. Over 15% of the sample is taken by the ten largest.

The germline V gene supplies CDR1 KGHSH and CDR2 LQKENI. Counted from cysteine to phenylalanine, this CDR3 has 13 amino acids. The kept DNA is CDR3 alone, 39 bases in frame from the first base. The input for sequencing was peripheral blood, taken on day 0 of AZD1222 vaccination. The clonotype originates from an adult in good health. This chain joins TRBV18 to TRBJ1-2; the D gene remains uncertain. The CDR3 sequence is CANSLESNYGYTF. The bases are TGTGCCAACTCACTCGAATCTAACTATGGCTACACCTTC.